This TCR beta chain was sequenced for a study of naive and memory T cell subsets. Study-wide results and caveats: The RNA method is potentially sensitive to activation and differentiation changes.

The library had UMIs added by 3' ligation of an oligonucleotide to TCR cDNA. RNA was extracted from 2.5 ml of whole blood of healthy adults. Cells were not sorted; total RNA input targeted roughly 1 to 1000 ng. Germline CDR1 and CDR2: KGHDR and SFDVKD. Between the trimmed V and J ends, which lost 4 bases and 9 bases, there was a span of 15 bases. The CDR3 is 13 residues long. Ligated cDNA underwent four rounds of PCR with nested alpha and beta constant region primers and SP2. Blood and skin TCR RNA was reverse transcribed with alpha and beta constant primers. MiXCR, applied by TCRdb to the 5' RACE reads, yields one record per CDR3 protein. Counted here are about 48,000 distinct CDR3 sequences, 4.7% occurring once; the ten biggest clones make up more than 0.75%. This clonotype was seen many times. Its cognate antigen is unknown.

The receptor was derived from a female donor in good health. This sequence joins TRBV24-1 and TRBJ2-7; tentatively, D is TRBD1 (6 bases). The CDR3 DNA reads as TGTGCCACCAGTGACCGCGGACAGCTTCGGCAGTACTTC. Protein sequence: CATSDRGQLRQYF.